The 19 T cell receptor beta chains in this list originate from one sample, sequenced in a study of early T cells in non-severe SARS-CoV-2 infection. From the 5' RACE reads, TCRdb called clonotypes with MiXCR, one entry per CDR3 protein. The profile shows 50,000 to 60,000 distinct CDR3 sequences, around 10% of them singletons. Sequencing was done on a sample of whole blood. The receptors were sampled from an adult who was a healthcare worker with PCR-confirmed SARS-CoV-2 infection or an uninfected control (not recorded which).

Many counts were recorded for this clonotype. The gene calls are TRBV28 and TRBJ2-2, with D unresolved. The CDR3 consists of 11 residues. The germline CDR1 and CDR2 sequences are MDHEN and SYDVKM. V dropped 8 bases and J dropped 2 bases, with 3 bases sitting between them. Written as DNA, the CDR3 is TGTGCCAGCGAAAACACCGGGGAGCTGTTTTTT. It is translated as CASENTGELFF.

In its sample, this clonotype was seen many times. CDR3 DNA sequence: TGTGCCAGCAGCCCGCCCGGAGTACCCCGCTCTGGAAACACCATATATTTT. Its protein is CASSPPGVPRSGNTIYF. The chain has TRBV4-2 and TRBJ1-3; D gene ambiguous. The CDR3 sequence is 17 residues long. V was cut by 4 bases and J by 0 bases, with 16 bases left in between. CDR1 and CDR2 (germline): LGHNA, YNFKEQ.

The table lists this clonotype with many counts. The chain couples TRBV7-9 to TRBJ2-7; the D is unclear. Germline-derived CDR1 and CDR2 are SEHNR and FQNEAQ (reference sequence). The CDR3 is 12 amino acids. Trimming removed 3 bases at V and 3 bases at J, with 6 bases between. This CDR3 reads CASSFTDYEQYF. The CDR3 coding sequence is TGTGCCAGCAGCTTTACAGACTACGAGCAGTACTTC.

V usage is TRBV6-2 or TRBV6-3 and J usage is TRBJ2-2; possible D gene TRBD1, 5 bases. The V and J ends lost 7 bases and 0 bases respectively, with 18 bases between them. The CDR3 loop spans 17 amino acids. Germline V lookup: CDR1 MNHEY, CDR2 SVGEGT. CDR3 protein: CASKFPGPLANTGELFF. CDR3 nucleotides: TGTGCCAGCAAGTTCCCAGGGCCGCTGGCGAACACCGGGGAGCTGTTTTTT.

This clonotype was found a few times. The V and J genes are TRBV4-2 and TRBJ2-7; D may be TRBD1 (5 bases). There are 16 residues in the CDR3. Germline V lookup: CDR1 LGHNA, CDR2 YNFKEQ. V gave up 1 base and J gave up 2 bases, with 15 bases separating them. CDR3 bases: TGTGCCAGCAGCCAAGTGGGGCAGGGTCCCCCCTACGAGCAGTACTTC. As protein: CASSQVGQGPPYEQYF.

The chain couples TRBV7-2 to TRBJ2-3; no definite D call. CDR1 and CDR2 from the germline V gene are SGHTA and FQGNSA. Trimming removed 5 bases at V and 4 bases at J, with 16 bases between. The CDR3 has 15 residues. DNA for the CDR3: TGTGCCAGCAGCCGTAGCCCGAATGTGGCAGATACGCAGTATTTT. Translation gives CASSRSPNVADTQYF.

At least ten counts were recorded for this clonotype. The chain carries TRBV7-9 and TRBJ1-1; tentative D call: TRBD1 (5 bases). The V and J ends lost 3 bases and 2 bases respectively, with 10 bases between them. This CDR3 region has 14 residues. Germline CDR1 and CDR2: SEHNR and FQNEAQ (reference sequence). DNA of the CDR3: TGTGCCAGCAGCTTGGGACTCGGAAACACTGAAGCTTTCTTT. This sequence encodes CASSLGLGNTEAFF.

There are many counts of this clonotype. The chain combines TRBV30 with TRBJ2-3; a possible D gene is TRBD1 (5 bases). The CDR3 is made up of 13 amino acids. CDR1 and CDR2 (germline): GTSNPN, SVGIG (reference sequence). The V end was cut by 4 bases, the J end by 3 bases, with 11 bases between. The CDR3 DNA follows: TGTGCCTGGACAGGGCAAAATACAGATACGCAGTATTTT. This sequence encodes CAWTGQNTDTQYF.

In this sample, this clonotype turned up a few times. J is TRBJ1-1 and V is TRBV25-1, with a possible D match to TRBD1 (5 bases). CDR1 and CDR2 from the germline V gene are MGHDK and SYGVNS. Trimming cost V 8 bases and J 1 base, with 14 bases left between them. CDR3 size: 14 residues. This CDR3 is CASRKTGQNTEAFF. In nucleotides, the CDR3 is TGTGCCAGCCGCAAGACGGGGCAGAACACTGAAGCTTTCTTT.

There are many counts of this clonotype. The CDR3 region is CSAGLGSGGRKETQYF. DNA for the CDR3: TGCAGTGCTGGGTTGGGTAGCGGGGGGCGGAAAGAGACCCAGTACTTC. The chain uses TRBV20-1 and TRBJ2-5; the match to TRBD2 covers 10 bases. From germline, CDR1 is DFQATT and CDR2 SNEGSKA (reference sequence). The V gene end was trimmed by 5 bases and the J gene end by 3 bases; junction bases not matched to a gene: 12. This CDR3 region has 16 residues.

J is TRBJ1-1 and V is TRBV5-8; 7 bases fit TRBD1. The CDR3 contains 14 residues. V gave up 4 bases and J gave up 0 bases; unmatched junction bases: 3. Per germline, CDR1 SGHTS and CDR2 YDEGEE. As DNA, the CDR3 is TGTGCCAGCAGCCTTGACAGGGTGAACACTGAAGCTTTCTTT. It translates to CASSLDRVNTEAFF.

The chain links TRBV7-2 to TRBJ1-3; TRBD1 matches 9 bases. The germline V gene has CDR1 SGHTA and CDR2 FQGNSA. This CDR3 spans 13 amino acids. J gave up 7 bases and V 6 bases, and 4 bases lay outside the gene matches. The CDR3, as DNA: TGTGCCAGCAGTAAACAGGGGGCGAACACCATATATTTT. Encoded protein: CASSKQGANTIYF. Based on the CDR3 plus reference TRBV7-2 and TRBJ1-3, the full variable domain is GAGVSQSPSNKVTEKGKDVELRCDPISGHTALYWYRQSLGQGLEFLIYFQGNSAPDKSGLPSDRFSAERTGGSVSTLTIQRTQQEDSAVYLCASSKQGANTIYFGEGSWLTVV.

The CDR3 DNA follows: TGTGCCAGCAGTTCGCCGATAGAGACCCAGTACTTC. It translates to CASSSPIETQYF. The V and J genes are TRBV28 and TRBJ2-5, with D hard to call. Trimming stripped 4 bases from V and 4 bases from J, with 7 bases between. The CDR3 spans 12 residues. CDR1 and CDR2 (germline): MDHEN, SYDVKM.

The chain combines TRBV20-1 with TRBJ1-3; D perhaps matches TRBD1 (5 bases). There are 15 residues in the CDR3. V was cut by 6 bases and J by 0 bases, with 15 bases left in between. Germline V gene lookup returns CDR1 DFQATT and CDR2 SNEGSKA (reference sequence). CDR3 in DNA: TGCAGTGCCGTTGCGGGGGGAAGCTCTGGAAACACCATATATTTT. Its protein product is CSAVAGGSSGNTIYF.

This clonotype was observed a handful of times. V and J are TRBV7-9 and TRBJ2-7, with D maybe TRBD1 (5 bases). CDR1 is SEHNR, CDR2 FQNEAQ, per germline (reference sequence). V was shortened by 5 bases and J by 7 bases, with 12 bases between the two germline ends. The CDR3 length is 12 residues. This CDR3 is CASSLMSGEQYF. CDR3 DNA sequence: TGTGCCAGCAGCCTAATGTCAGGGGAGCAGTACTTC. The full variable domain, its missing parts supplied by reference TRBV7-9 and TRBJ2-7, is DTGVSQNPRHKITKRGQNVTFRCDPISEHNRLYWYRQTLGQGPEFLTYFQNEAQLEKSRLLSDRFSAERPKGSFSTLEIQRTEQGDSAMYLCASSLMSGEQYFGPGTRLTVT.

This sequence joins TRBV20-1 and TRBJ2-1; 8 bases map to TRBD1. This CDR3 has 15 residues. After removal of 6 bases from V and 5 bases from J, the junction contained 12 bases not matched to a gene. Germline V gene data show CDR1 as DFQATT and CDR2 as SNEGSKA (reference sequence). The CDR3 coding sequence is TGCAGTGCCCGAAAGGGACAGGACTTTAACAATGAGCAGTTCTTC. Residues: CSARKGQDFNNEQFF.

This clonotype occurred many times. The chain links TRBV4-2 to TRBJ1-6; 8 bases are shared with TRBD1. Germline loops: CDR1 LGHNA, CDR2 YNFKEQ. With 6 bases clipped from V and 3 bases from J, the junction kept 13 bases outside the gene matches. The CDR3 has 18 residues. CDR3 DNA: TGTGCCAGCAGACAGGACAGGGTGGAGGCAGACTATAATTCACCCCTCCACTTT. Translated, it gives CASRQDRVEADYNSPLHF.

This clonotype was counted between two and nine times. The chain recombines TRBV7-6 with TRBJ2-3, with no clear D. CDR3 size: 14 residues. Germline lookup yields CDR1 SGHVS and CDR2 FNYEAQ. V was trimmed by 1 base and J by 4 bases, leaving 9 bases between them. CDR3 sequence reads: CASSLGYLPDTQYF. For the CDR3, the DNA is TGTGCCAGCAGCTTAGGGTACCTCCCAGATACGCAGTATTTT.

This clonotype was counted a few times. The rearrangement links TRBV15 to TRBJ2-3, with no clear D. The CDR3 has 13 amino acids. The germline V gene has CDR1 LNHNV and CDR2 YYDKDF (reference sequence). Trimming shortened V by 0 bases and J by 5 bases, and 6 bases separated the two germline ends. The CDR3 spells CATSREKRDTQYF. The CDR3 DNA follows: TGTGCCACCAGCAGAGAGAAGAGAGATACGCAGTATTTT.